The next 30 T cell receptor beta chains were all read from a single sample in a study of cytomegalovirus exposure and HLA in healthy donors. A multiplex PCR was run with 60 Vbeta primers and 13 Jbeta primers. Repertoires were generated with immunoSEQ multiplex PCR, while TCRdb's copy carries only in-frame clones and drops some. The table lists almost 35,000 clones. Sequenced: PBMCs. All receptors derive from a woman between 35 and 50 years old in good health and CMV-seropositive.

The V call is TRBV4-2, the J call TRBJ2-3; 9 positions match TRBD1. Germline V gene sequence: CDR1 LGHNA, CDR2 YNFKEQ. The CDR3 contains 15 residues. The junction had 9 bases not matched to a gene; V was cut back by 6 bases and J by 5 bases. DNA for the CDR3: TGTGCCAGCAGTTGGGGACAGGGAGGTGGAGATACGCAGTATTTT. It encodes CASSWGQGGGDTQYF.

The J gene is TRBJ1-1, the V gene TRBV19, with a tentative D call TRBD1 (5 bases). Trimming shortened V by 9 bases and J by 2 bases, and 19 bases separated the two germline ends. This CDR3 comprises 15 residues. Germline V gene lookup returns CDR1 LNHDA and CDR2 SQIVND (reference sequence). CDR3 loop: CASHRQRHSNTEAFF. DNA of the CDR3: TGTGCCAGCCACAGACAGCGTCACAGCAACACTGAAGCTTTCTTT.

The chain links TRBV11-2 to TRBJ2-7, with D unresolved. The CDR3 extends over 14 amino acids. Germline lookup yields CDR1 SGHAT and CDR2 FQNNGV. The V end was cut by 3 bases, the J end by 5 bases, with 14 bases between. CDR3 protein: CASSFRQARDEQYF. As DNA, the CDR3 is TGTGCCAGCAGCTTTAGACAAGCCAGAGACGAGCAGTACTTC. Filled out from reference TRBV11-2 and TRBJ2-7, the complete variable domain reads EAGVAQSPRYKIIEKRQSVAFWCNPISGHATLYWYQQILGQGPKLLIQFQNNGVVDDSQLPKDRFSAERLKGVDSTLKIQPAKLEDSAVYLCASSFRQARDEQYFGPGTRLTVT.

J is TRBJ2-1 and V is TRBV6-4; 8 nucleotides line up with TRBD2. Unmatched junction bases numbered 6, after V lost 5 bases and J lost 6 bases. This CDR3 region has 14 residues. Germline V lookup: CDR1 MRHNA, CDR2 SNTAGT. Here the CDR3 reads CASSYTSGTNEQFF. The CDR3 nucleotides read TGTGCCAGCAGTTACACTAGCGGAACCAATGAGCAGTTCTTC.

V usage is TRBV15 and J usage is TRBJ1-1, with 7 bases aligning to TRBD1. From germline, CDR1 is LNHNV and CDR2 YYDKDF (reference sequence). The CDR3 sequence is 18 residues long. V shed 3 bases and J 5 bases; nucleotides not matched to a gene: 18. The CDR3 loop is CATSSRDSGLPRATEAFF. CDR3 DNA: TGTGCCACCAGCAGCAGGGACAGCGGGCTCCCTAGAGCGACTGAAGCTTTCTTT.

The chain employs TRBV28 and TRBJ2-3; 11 bases agree with TRBD2. Germline CDR1 and CDR2: MDHEN and SYDVKM. The CDR3 has 18 amino acids. V lost 3 bases to trimming and J lost 0 bases; unmatched junction nucleotides: 8. DNA for the CDR3: TGTGCCAGCAGTTTTTCGGCTAGCGGGAGGTTTAGCACAGATACGCAGTATTTT. Amino acids: CASSFSASGRFSTDTQYF.

The chain uses TRBV19 and TRBJ2-7; tentatively, D is TRBD1 (5 bases). In germline, CDR1 is LNHDA, CDR2 SQIVND (reference sequence). Deletions cut 5 bases from V and 3 bases from J, with 11 bases between. The CDR3 has 13 amino acids. DNA for the CDR3: TGTGCCAGTAGTGAAGACAGACTCTACGAGCAGTACTTC. Its translation: CASSEDRLYEQYF. Looking up the rest from reference TRBV19 and TRBJ2-7 gives the full variable domain: DGGITQSPKYLFRKEGQNVTLSCEQNLNHDAMYWYRQDPGQGLRLIYYSQIVNDFQKGDIAEGYSVSREKKESFPLTVTSAQKNPTAFYLCASSEDRLYEQYFGPGTRLTVT.

The rearrangement uses TRBV18 and TRBJ1-1; perhaps TRBD1 as D (6 bases). The germline V gene has CDR1 KGHSH and CDR2 LQKENI. The CDR3 has 14 amino acids. V was cut by 5 bases and J by 2 bases, with 12 bases left in between. The DNA of the CDR3 is TGTGCCAGCTCAGCGGACAGAACCAACACTGAAGCTTTCTTT. Translation: CASSADRTNTEAFF.

Remarks on this clone: At one end the junction does not follow the germline gene, possibly because of a read error. This rearrangement joins TRBV18 to TRBJ1-1; D unclear. Germline V gene data show CDR1 as KGHSH and CDR2 as LQKENI. The CDR3 extends over 15 amino acids. In nucleotides, the CDR3 is TGTGCCAGCTCACCATTGGGGAGGATAAACAATGAAGCTTTCTTT. This gives the protein CASSPLGRINNEAFF.

This chain links TRBV27 with TRBJ1-6; D remains ambiguous. Trimming pared 0 bases from V and 7 bases from J, leaving 13 bases between. Germline assignment: CDR1 MNHEY and CDR2 SMNVEV (reference sequence). The CDR3 contains 16 residues. In DNA form, the CDR3 reads TGTGCCAGCAGTTTATCCGGCCAGGCCCCAAATTCACCCCTCCACTTT. Its translation is CASSLSGQAPNSPLHF.

The CDR3 DNA reads as TGTGCCAGCAGCCTAAAGACTGACACTGAAGCTTTCTTT. This sequence encodes CASSLKTDTEAFF. The chain has TRBV11-3 and TRBJ1-1; D unresolved. The CDR3 is 13 residues long. Germline CDR1 is SGHNT and CDR2 is YENEEA. V was shortened by 5 bases and J by 3 bases, with 10 bases between the two germline ends.

The V call is TRBV19, the J call TRBJ2-7, with 11 bases fitting TRBD2. Unmatched junction bases numbered 9, after V lost 5 bases and J lost 6 bases. This CDR3 comprises 15 residues. Germline values: CDR1 LNHDA, CDR2 SQIVND (reference sequence). The CDR3 DNA reads TGTGCCAGTAGTCCCAGTAGCGGGGGGGCGGCCGAGCAGTACTTC. Residues: CASSPSSGGAAEQYF. Full variable domain (remainder filled in from reference TRBV19 and TRBJ2-7): DGGITQSPKYLFRKEGQNVTLSCEQNLNHDAMYWYRQDPGQGLRLIYYSQIVNDFQKGDIAEGYSVSREKKESFPLTVTSAQKNPTAFYLCASSPSSGGAAEQYFGPGTRLTVT.

The CDR3 DNA is TGTGCCTGGAGTGTACCGGGGGACCGGCAGTTCTTC. It codes for CAWSVPGDRQFF. The chain has TRBV30 and TRBJ2-1; TRBD2 is a possible D gene (6 bases). The V end lost 0 bases, the J end lost 12 bases, and 12 bases lay between the germline ends. Germline loops: CDR1 GTSNPN, CDR2 SVGIG (reference sequence). The CDR3 consists of 12 residues.

V usage is TRBV5-1 and J usage is TRBJ2-3, with TRBD2 as a possible D gene (6 bases). The CDR3 is 13 residues long. V lost 4 bases and J lost 8, with 14 bases in between. Germline CDR1 is SGHRS and CDR2 is YFSETQ. The CDR3: CASSPGGARTQYF. CDR3 in DNA: TGCGCCAGCAGCCCCGGAGGGGCGCGTACGCAGTATTTT.

V is TRBV9 and J is TRBJ2-1; TRBD2 matches 11 bases. Trimming cost V 7 bases and J 7 bases; bases outside gene matches: 7. The germline CDR1 and CDR2 sequences are SGDLS and YYNGEE. The CDR3 spans 14 residues. In DNA, the CDR3 is TGTGCCAGCGGTCAGCTAGCGGGGGGAAATGAGCAGTTCTTC. Protein product: CASGQLAGGNEQFF.

The CDR3 loop is CASSADRVNTGELFF. CDR3 in DNA: TGTGCCAGCAGCGCGGACAGGGTGAACACCGGGGAGCTGTTTTTT. The V call is TRBV27, the J call TRBJ2-2; TRBD1 matches 8 bases. Per the germline V gene, CDR1 is MNHEY and CDR2 is SMNVEV (reference sequence). This CDR3 has 15 residues. V shed 6 bases and J 1 base; nucleotides not matched to a gene: 4.

The chain joins TRBV5-6 to TRBJ1-3; 9 bases are a match to TRBD1. V lost 4 bases and J lost 0; bases outside the gene matches: 8. The CDR3 loop spans 17 amino acids. CDR1 is SGHDT, CDR2 YYEEEE, per germline. The CDR3 here is CASSPPTGGSSGNTIYF. The DNA of the CDR3 is TGTGCCAGCAGCCCGCCGACAGGGGGGTCCTCTGGAAACACCATATATTTT.

The chain is built from TRBV5-4 and TRBJ1-3; 7 positions agree with TRBD1. CDR1 is SGHNT and CDR2 is YYREEE in the germline V gene (reference sequence). The V segment lost 0 bases and the J segment 0 bases; nucleotides outside the gene matches: 9. The CDR3 loop spans 18 amino acids. The DNA for the CDR3 is TGTGCCAGCAGCTTGGGACCACAGGGGCCCAGCTCTGGAAACACCATATATTTT. It codes for CASSLGPQGPSSGNTIYF.

The CDR3 reads CASSSGDGYTF. CDR3 nucleotide sequence: TGCGCCAGCAGCTCAGGGGATGGCTACACCTTC. The chain uses TRBV5-1 and TRBJ1-2, with D perhaps TRBD1 (6 bases). Germline lookup yields CDR1 SGHRS and CDR2 YFSETQ. CDR3 length equals 11 residues. Trimming took 3 bases from V and 6 from J, leaving 6 bases between them.

The J gene is TRBJ1-1, the V gene TRBV2; 9 bases align to TRBD1. Germline V lookup: CDR1 SNHLY, CDR2 FYNNEI. There are 14 residues in the CDR3. The V gene end was trimmed by 3 bases and the J gene end by 3 bases; junction bases not matched to a gene: 2. For the CDR3, the DNA is TGTGCCAGCAGTGAGGGGACAGGGTACACTGAAGCTTTCTTT. Translation gives CASSEGTGYTEAFF.

This rearrangement joins TRBV6-5 to TRBJ2-7; tentative D call: TRBD1 (6 bases). The CDR3 has 15 residues. Trimming took 2 bases from V and 2 from J, leaving 13 bases between them. The germline CDR1 and CDR2 sequences are MNHEY and SVGAGI. The CDR3: CASSYPGRGTYEQYF. CDR3 coding DNA: TGTGCCAGCAGTTACCCGGGCAGGGGTACCTACGAGCAGTACTTC.

The chain is built from TRBV6-4 and TRBJ2-7; D gene uncertain. Between the trimmed V and J ends, which lost 6 bases and 2 bases, there was a span of 17 bases. Germline values: CDR1 MRHNA, CDR2 SNTAGT. The CDR3 runs 15 residues. This chain's CDR3 is CASSTELSETYEQYF. The DNA of the CDR3 is TGTGCCAGCAGCACCGAGTTAAGTGAAACCTACGAGCAGTACTTC.

With regard to this clone: Its ends do not fully match the called genes, so a read error is possible. The chain employs TRBV30 and TRBJ2-1; no clear D gene. This CDR3 has 18 residues. Germline-derived CDR1 and CDR2 are GTSNPN and SVGIG (reference sequence). In DNA, the CDR3 is TGTGCCTGGAGTGTTAAAGGTTTGGAGCGCAAAAAACTCAATGAGCAGCTCTTC. Its translation: CAWSVKGLERKKLNEQLF.

The rearrangement joins TRBV11-2 to TRBJ2-1; D perhaps matches TRBD2 (6 bases). Trimming stripped 6 bases from V and 5 bases from J, with 20 bases between. Germline V lookup: CDR1 SGHAT, CDR2 FQNNGV. The CDR3 is made up of 16 amino acids. CDR3 bases: TGTGCCAGCAGTACCTACGGGACTCACTATAACAATGAGCAGTTCTTC. This sequence encodes CASSTYGTHYNNEQFF.

The chain recombines TRBV5-4 with TRBJ1-4, with D tentatively TRBD1 (6 bases). V was cut by 4 bases and J by 6 bases, with 19 bases left in between. CDR1 and CDR2 (germline): SGHNT, YYREEE (reference sequence). This CDR3 is 16 amino acids long. CDR3 protein: CASSVGQSVGDEKLFF. The CDR3 DNA is TGTGCCAGCAGCGTTGGACAGTCGGTAGGGGATGAAAAACTGTTTTTT.

This sequence joins TRBV4-1 and TRBJ2-2; unclear D gene. Trimming stripped 1 base from V and 4 bases from J, with 7 bases between. The germline gives CDR1 MGHRA, CDR2 YSYEKL. CDR3 length: 14 amino acids. The CDR3 loop is CASSQAQVTGELFF. CDR3 nucleotide sequence: TGCGCCAGCAGCCAAGCCCAGGTCACCGGGGAGCTGTTTTTT.

The chain has TRBV7-4 and TRBJ2-1, with 7 bases identical to TRBD1. The CDR3 loop spans 16 amino acids. The junction had 5 bases not matched to a gene; V was cut back by 1 base and J by 2 bases. Germline V gene data show CDR1 as SGHVT and CDR2 as SQSDAQ. CDR3 bases: TGTGCCAGCAGCTTAGAATTGGACAGGACCTACAATGAGCAGTTCTTC. Translated: CASSLELDRTYNEQFF.

CDR3 protein: CASSDCGRVLYQPQHF. The CDR3 DNA is TGTGCCAGCAGTGACTGTGGCCGGGTTTTGTATCAGCCCCAGCATTTT. The chain joins TRBV6-4 to TRBJ1-5; D call uncertain. This CDR3 has 16 residues. V was shortened by 1 base and J by 5 bases, with 15 bases between the two germline ends. CDR1 and CDR2 from the germline V gene are MRHNA and SNTAGT.

This sequence joins TRBV29-1 and TRBJ2-2; 7 positions match TRBD1. The V and J ends lost 7 bases and 4 bases, in that order; junction bases with no gene match: 6. The CDR3 has 13 residues. The germline gives CDR1 SQVTM, CDR2 ANQGSEA. CDR3 nucleotides: TGCAGCGCTTTGAACAGGGGCACCGGGGAGCTGTTTTTT. Translation gives CSALNRGTGELFF.

The chain joins TRBV11-2 to TRBJ1-1; D is unresolved. CDR1 and CDR2 (germline): SGHAT, FQNNGV. The CDR3 consists of 14 residues. Trimming left V 4 bases short and J 1 base short, with 10 bases between. The CDR3 protein is CASSSRSGNTEAFF. Here the CDR3 DNA reads TGTGCCAGCAGCTCCCGGTCGGGGAACACTGAAGCTTTCTTT.